This T cell receptor beta chain was sequenced for a study of blood T cell repertoires in COVID-19. Study background: From the United States, Italy and Spain came samples of acute and convalescent COVID-19. In each case, the material was cDNA or gDNA derived from T cells, B-cell-depleted T cells, or PBMCs.

Germline loops: CDR1 MNHEY, CDR2 SMNVEV (reference sequence). Trimming at V came to 0 bases and at J to 8 bases, leaving 7 bases not matched to a gene. This CDR3 has 16 amino acids. Generated by immunoSEQ multiplex PCR, the TCRdb table keeps only in-frame clones and is missing some. This sample carries some 150,000 clones, roughly 89% of them seen once, and the ten largest clones take 8.5% to 9%. The rearrangement uses TRBV27 and TRBJ2-1; 10 bases map to TRBD2. Material for sequencing was peripheral blood. This TCR was sampled from a woman aged 50 to 60 with active or convalescent COVID-19. The CDR3 loop is CASSLSASGGQDEQFF. CDR3 DNA: TGTGCCAGCAGTTTATCGGCTAGCGGGGGCCAGGATGAGCAGTTCTTC.